These 20 T cell receptor beta chains share one sample of origin, sequenced in a study of immune evolution from preneoplasia to lung adenocarcinoma. Generated by immunoSEQ multiplex PCR, the TCRdb table keeps only in-frame clones and is missing some. The repertoire consists of roughly 1,900 clones, with 75% to 80% occurring once and the leading ten covering about 16%. Sequencing used FFPE atypical adenomatous hyperplasia tissue from the lung. Stated subset: atypical adenomatous hyperplasia (AAH), lung preneoplasia. These receptors were taken from a person aged 70 to 80 with lung adenocarcinoma.

Only a few counts were recorded for this clone. This chain links TRBV18 with TRBJ1-4, with 7 bases aligning to TRBD1. The CDR3 is 15 amino acids. CDR1 KGHSH and CDR2 LQKENI come from the germline V gene. V trimming: 3 bases; J trimming: 3 bases; junction bases outside the gene matches: 4. The CDR3 sequence: CASSPSGGSNEKLFF. The CDR3 nucleotides are TGTGCCAGCTCACCGTCAGGGGGATCTAATGAAAAACTGTTTTTT. Full variable domain (rest looked up from reference TRBV18 and TRBJ1-4): NAGVMQNPRHLVRRRGQEARLRCSPMKGHSHVYWYRQLPEEGLKFMVYLQKENIIDESGMPKERFSAEFPKEGPSILRIQQVVRGDSAAYFCASSPSGGSNEKLFFGSGTQLSVL.

V and J are TRBV7-2 and TRBJ2-1, with 7 positions matching TRBD2. The CDR3 extends over 14 amino acids. With 6 bases clipped from V and 2 bases from J, the junction kept 4 bases outside the gene matches. CDR1 SGHTA and CDR2 FQGNSA come from the germline V gene. CDR3 residues: CASRGGRTYNEQFF. CDR3 nucleotide sequence: TGTGCCAGCAGGGGCGGGAGAACCTACAATGAGCAGTTCTTC.

This clone was found a few times. The genes are TRBV7-9 and TRBJ2-7; 12 nucleotides match TRBD2. The J segment lost 5 bases and the V segment lost 11 bases, leaving 7 bases of the junction unmatched. Germline V lookup: CDR1 SEHNR, CDR2 FQNEAQ (reference sequence). This CDR3 contains 13 residues. The CDR3 region is CAVRTSGTDEQYF. The CDR3 DNA follows: TGTGCCGTCAGGACTAGCGGGACAGACGAGCAGTACTTC.

This clone was detected only a few times. V usage is TRBV6-6 and J usage is TRBJ1-3; D is perhaps TRBD1 (5 bases). Germline values: CDR1 MNHNY, CDR2 SVGAGI (reference sequence). This CDR3 is 16 amino acids long. V gave up 0 bases and J gave up 2 bases, with 11 bases separating them. This CDR3 is CASSYSTVGAGNTIYF. CDR3 DNA: TGTGCCAGCAGTTACTCGACTGTGGGGGCTGGAAACACCATATATTTT.

This chain links TRBV6-1 with TRBJ2-7, with 10 bases matching TRBD2. The CDR3 contains 14 residues. The germline V gene encodes CDR1 MNHNS and CDR2 SASEGT. J gave up 5 bases and V 4 bases, and 5 bases lay outside the gene matches. The CDR3 protein is CASSGASGRDEQYF. The CDR3 nucleotides are TGTGCCAGCAGTGGCGCTAGCGGGAGAGACGAGCAGTACTTC.

CDR3 sequence reads: CASSLGQAQDTQYF. The CDR3 bases are TGTGCCAGCAGCCTCGGACAGGCCCAAGATACGCAGTATTTT. V usage is TRBV4-2 and J usage is TRBJ2-3; 7 bases are shared with TRBD1. The germline CDR1 and CDR2 sequences are LGHNA and YNFKEQ. The CDR3 runs 14 residues. Germline trimming cut 4 bases from V and 5 bases from J; bases unmatched to any gene: 6.

This rearrangement joins TRBV30 to TRBJ1-3, with D uncertain. With 0 bases removed from V and 5 bases from J, the gap between germline ends came to 11 bases. The CDR3 totals 14 residues. Germline assignment: CDR1 GTSNPN and CDR2 SVGIG (reference sequence). The CDR3 sequence is CAWSVAGGRNTIYF. CDR3 sequence (DNA): TGTGCCTGGAGTGTAGCGGGCGGCAGAAACACCATATATTTT. The variable domain in full, completed from reference TRBV30 and TRBJ1-3, reads SQTIHQWPATLVQPVGSPLSLECTVEGTSNPNLYWYRQAAGRGLQLLFYSVGIGQISSEVPQNLSASRPQDRQFILSSKKLLLSDSGFYLCAWSVAGGRNTIYFGEGSWLTVV.

This chain joins TRBV14 and TRBJ2-7, with 8 bases lining up with TRBD1. The CDR3 contains 16 residues. From germline, CDR1 is SGHDN and CDR2 FVKESK. J was trimmed by 3 bases and V by 4 bases; bases with no gene match: 11. The CDR3 spells CASSLLSGQAYYEQYF. CDR3 DNA: TGTGCCAGCAGCCTTCTCTCGGGACAGGCTTACTACGAGCAGTACTTC.

This clone is large by share. The V call is TRBV19, the J call TRBJ2-2; D gene uncertain. The CDR3 length is 13 residues. Germline loops: CDR1 LNHDA, CDR2 SQIVND (reference sequence). Trimming removed 7 bases at V and 1 base at J, with 7 bases between. CDR3 protein: CASTVRNTGELFF. The CDR3 coding sequence is TGTGCCAGTACGGTCCGGAACACCGGGGAGCTGTTTTTT.

This clone was observed a handful of times. The chain employs TRBV11-3 and TRBJ2-1; tentatively, D is TRBD1 or TRBD2 (5 bases each). The germline CDR1 and CDR2 sequences are SGHNT and YENEEA. This CDR3 comprises 14 residues. Between the trimmed V and J ends, which lost 3 bases and 8 bases, there was a span of 14 bases. The CDR3 DNA reads TGTGCCAGCAGCTTTATATCCGGGGACGATGAGCAGTTCTTC. Translating it yields CASSFISGDDEQFF.

V gene TRBV6-5 combines with J gene TRBJ1-2, with no clear D. Trimming left V 2 bases short and J 10 bases short, with 20 bases between. Germline V gives CDR1 MNHEY, CDR2 SVGAGI. The CDR3 is made up of 15 amino acids. CDR3: CASSYTLGGVSDYTF. The CDR3 DNA sequence: TGTGCCAGCAGTTACACCCTAGGCGGGGTCTCGGACTACACCTTC.

The chain combines TRBV28 with TRBJ1-2; tentative D call: TRBD1 (6 bases). The V gene's germline CDR1 is MDHEN and CDR2 SYDVKM. The CDR3 covers 16 residues. V lost 2 bases and J 0 bases, leaving 13 bases between the germline ends. CDR3 residues: CASSLGGALANYGYTF. Written as DNA, the CDR3 is TGTGCCAGCAGTTTAGGGGGCGCCTTAGCTAACTATGGCTACACCTTC.

This chain joins TRBV29-1 and TRBJ2-1; 8 nucleotides agree with TRBD2. Trimming at V came to 6 bases and at J to 6 bases, leaving 16 bases not matched to a gene. Germline V gene lookup returns CDR1 SQVTM and CDR2 ANQGSEA. This CDR3 has 16 amino acids. Here the CDR3 reads CSVPEGATSDPNEQFF. CDR3 nucleotides: TGCAGCGTCCCTGAGGGAGCGACTAGCGACCCCAATGAGCAGTTCTTC.

The chain links TRBV9 to TRBJ1-6; D is ambiguous. CDR1 and CDR2 (germline): SGDLS, YYNGEE. The CDR3 totals 14 residues. V was trimmed by 3 bases and J by 9 bases, leaving 13 bases between them. The CDR3 spells CASSGSAWGSPLHF. DNA of the CDR3: TGTGCCAGCAGCGGCAGCGCATGGGGTTCACCCCTCCACTTT.

The V call is TRBV5-1, the J call TRBJ2-7; D not certain. V lost 0 bases and J 6 bases, leaving 7 bases between the germline ends. CDR3 size: 12 residues. Germline V CDR1 and CDR2: SGHRS, YFSETQ. The CDR3 DNA reads as TGCGCCAGCAGCTTGGAAGGCGGCGAGCAGTACTTC. Its translation is CASSLEGGEQYF.

Only one count was recorded for this clone. DNA of the CDR3: TGTGCCAGCGCCCTGGGGGGGGTAAAAGAGACCCAGTACTTC. Its translation: CASALGGVKETQYF. The chain couples TRBV28 to TRBJ2-5, with TRBD2 matching over 7 bases. Germline V gene lookup returns CDR1 MDHEN and CDR2 SYDVKM. The CDR3 extends over 14 amino acids. With V trimmed by 8 bases and J by 3 bases, 9 bases remained unmatched.

The chain joins TRBV5-6 to TRBJ2-7; unclear D gene. The germline V gene has CDR1 SGHDT and CDR2 YYEEEE. CDR3 length: 14 amino acids. V shed 1 base and J shed 3 bases, with 11 bases lying between them. This CDR3 is CASSLLNRHYEQYF. CDR3 coding DNA: TGTGCCAGCAGCTTGTTAAACAGACACTACGAGCAGTACTTC.

The chain joins TRBV28 to TRBJ2-5, with 10 bases fitting TRBD2. The CDR3 consists of 14 residues. Germline values: CDR1 MDHEN, CDR2 SYDVKM. V lost 6 bases to trimming and J lost 5 bases; unmatched junction nucleotides: 6. In DNA, the CDR3 is TGTGCCAGCAGCAGAGCGGGAGGGCCGGAGACCCAGTACTTC. It codes for CASSRAGGPETQYF.

The J gene is TRBJ2-1, the V gene TRBV2; D ambiguous. The germline V gene has CDR1 SNHLY and CDR2 FYNNEI. V gave up 7 bases and J gave up 1 base, with 11 bases separating them. The CDR3 length is 14 residues. CDR3 loop: CASMVWSSYNEQFF. The CDR3 region has the DNA TGTGCCAGCATGGTATGGAGTTCCTACAATGAGCAGTTCTTC.

In DNA, the CDR3 is TGTGCCAGCAGCTTTTTGGTTCTTGGCGGGAGGGCCGCCCGGGAGACCCAGTACTTC. Amino acids: CASSFLVLGGRAARETQYF. The chain employs TRBV7-9 and TRBJ2-5, with 9 bases aligning to TRBD2. The V and J ends lost 3 bases and 5 bases, in that order; junction bases with no gene match: 19. The CDR3 has 19 amino acids. Germline CDR1 is SEHNR and CDR2 is FQNEAQ (reference sequence).